Listed here are 15 T cell receptor beta chains from one sample, sequenced in a study of blood T cell repertoires in COVID-19. The repertoire was sequenced with immunoSEQ multiplex PCR; TCRdb's copy has only in-frame clones and lacks some. The sample records hundreds of thousands of clones, approximately 85% being singletons. Material: peripheral blood. The receptors shown here come from a human donor in a cohort sampled during active COVID-19.

The chain links TRBV10-3 to TRBJ1-1; the D gene is possibly TRBD1 (5 bases). The CDR3 has 13 residues. CDR1 and CDR2 (germline): ENHRY, SYGVKD. V lost 9 bases to trimming and J lost 6 bases, with 17 bases between them. Here the CDR3 reads CAMKDSIGAEAFF. CDR3 in DNA: TGTGCCATGAAAGACAGTATCGGTGCTGAAGCTTTCTTT.

The gene calls are TRBV6-2 or TRBV6-3 and TRBJ2-1; D not resolved. Germline values: CDR1 MNHEY, CDR2 SVGEGT. The CDR3 extends over 13 amino acids. V dropped 0 bases and J dropped 7 bases, with 7 bases sitting between them. CDR3 in DNA: TGTGCCAGCAGTTACTCTGAGGCTAATGAGCAGTTCTTC. This translates into CASSYSEANEQFF.

The chain has TRBV7-2 and TRBJ2-7; D is uncertain. Germline V gene lookup returns CDR1 SGHTA and CDR2 FQGNSA. The V and J ends lost 2 bases and 6 bases respectively, with 5 bases between them. This CDR3 is built from 11 residues. Here the CDR3 reads CASSLFIEQYF. The CDR3, as DNA: TGTGCCAGCAGCTTATTTATCGAGCAGTACTTC.

This clone has a handful of counts. This sequence joins TRBV28 and TRBJ1-1; TRBD1 matches at 12 bases. Looked up from germline, CDR1 is MDHEN and CDR2 is SYDVKM. This CDR3 comprises 18 residues. Trimming at V came to 0 bases and at J to 4 bases, leaving 9 bases not matched to a gene. CDR3 nucleotides: TGTGCCAGCAGTTTATGGGGGGACAGGGGGCAATGGGGCACTGAAGCTTTCTTT. Amino acid sequence: CASSLWGDRGQWGTEAFF.

The V and J genes are TRBV28 and TRBJ2-7, with unresolved D. Germline CDR1 and CDR2: MDHEN and SYDVKM. With 6 bases removed from V and 0 bases from J, the gap between germline ends came to 9 bases. The length of the CDR3 is 13 residues. CDR3 DNA sequence: TGTGCCAGCAGAGACTCTAGCTCCTACGAGCAGTACTTC. Translating it yields CASRDSSSYEQYF.

The genes are TRBV19 and TRBJ2-3; 9 nucleotides agree with TRBD2. Trimming cost V 5 bases and J 4 bases; bases outside gene matches: 7. The CDR3 is made up of 15 amino acids. The germline CDR1 and CDR2 sequences are LNHDA and SQIVND (reference sequence). The CDR3 loop is CASSPTGLAPDTQYF. Written as DNA, the CDR3 is TGTGCCAGTAGTCCTACGGGACTAGCTCCAGATACGCAGTATTTT.

The rearrangement joins TRBV6-2 or TRBV6-3 to TRBJ2-7; perhaps TRBD2 as D (7 bases). The CDR3 extends over 15 amino acids. The germline V and J ends were trimmed by 5 bases and 6 bases, with 20 bases remaining between them. Germline V gene lookup returns CDR1 MNHEY and CDR2 SVGEGT. DNA of the CDR3: TGTGCCAGCAGTAACCCAGGGGAGGGGGGCTTCGAGCAGTACTTC. Translated: CASSNPGEGGFEQYF.

The chain links TRBV12-5 to TRBJ2-4; 8 nucleotides agree with TRBD1. The V segment lost 0 bases and the J segment 0 bases; nucleotides outside the gene matches: 13. There are 20 residues in the CDR3. CDR1 and CDR2 (germline): LGHNT, FRNRAP. The CDR3 bases are TGTGCTAGTGGTTTGGTAGTCCAGGGGGCTGCCCAGCTAGCCAAAAACATTCAGTACTTC. Translation: CASGLVVQGAAQLAKNIQYF.

This clone was observed once. The V gene is TRBV13, the J gene TRBJ2-7, with D possibly matching TRBD1 (6 bases). Trimming shortened V by 5 bases and J by 4 bases, and 15 bases separated the two germline ends. This CDR3 is 14 amino acids long. CDR1 is PRHDT and CDR2 is FYEKMQ in the germline V gene (reference sequence). The CDR3 nucleotides are TGTGCCAGCAGCCCCAGCAGGGGTCATTACGAGCAGTACTTC. Translated: CASSPSRGHYEQYF. The variable domain in full, with the rest retrieved from reference TRBV13 and TRBJ2-7, is AAGVIQSPRHLIKEKRETATLKCYPIPRHDTVYWYQQGPGQDPQFLISFYEKMQSDKGSIPDRFSAQQFSDYHSELNMSSLELGDSALYFCASSPSRGHYEQYFGPGTRLTVT.

The chain joins TRBV6-5 to TRBJ2-7, with D tentatively TRBD2 (7 bases). The CDR3 extends over 13 amino acids. Germline V gene lookup returns CDR1 MNHEY and CDR2 SVGAGI. Trimming removed 4 bases at V and 5 bases at J, with 12 bases between. CDR3: CASSWGRGNEQYF. The CDR3 bases are TGTGCCAGCAGTTGGGGGCGGGGGAACGAGCAGTACTTC.

CDR3 nucleotide sequence: TGTGCCAGCAGCTCCTCGGGTTCGCCTAACTATGGCTACACCTTC. It is translated as CASSSSGSPNYGYTF. This chain links TRBV7-3 with TRBJ1-2; D is unclear. V was cut by 4 bases and J by 0 bases, with 12 bases left in between. Germline-derived CDR1 and CDR2 are SGHTA and FQGTGA. The CDR3 has 15 amino acids.

This sequence joins TRBV7-2 and TRBJ1-2; D is ambiguous. The CDR3 loop spans 14 amino acids. With 0 bases removed from V and 6 bases from J, the gap between germline ends came to 11 bases. Germline assignment: CDR1 SGHTA and CDR2 FQGNSA. This chain's CDR3 is CASSLAYRADGYTF. CDR3 coding DNA: TGTGCCAGCAGCTTAGCGTACCGCGCGGATGGCTACACCTTC. Using reference TRBV7-2 and TRBJ1-2 for the parts outside the CDR3, the full variable domain is GAGVSQSPSNKVTEKGKDVELRCDPISGHTALYWYRQSLGQGLEFLIYFQGNSAPDKSGLPSDRFSAERTGGSVSTLTIQRTQQEDSAVYLCASSLAYRADGYTFGSGTRLTVV.

The table lists this clone with a count of one. This chain links TRBV6-5 with TRBJ2-7; TRBD1 matches at 10 bases. Germline loops: CDR1 MNHEY, CDR2 SVGAGI. After removal of 10 bases from V and 5 bases from J, the junction contained 14 bases not matched to a gene. The CDR3 consists of 15 residues. CDR3 residues: CATANPGTGVNEQYF. CDR3 DNA sequence: TGTGCCACCGCTAACCCCGGGACAGGGGTAAACGAGCAGTACTTC.

The V gene is TRBV6-2 or TRBV6-3, the J gene TRBJ1-3; perhaps TRBD1 as D (5 bases). The CDR3 contains 14 residues. V dropped 5 bases and J dropped 8 bases, with 16 bases sitting between them. The germline gives CDR1 MNHEY, CDR2 SVGEGT. The chain's CDR3 is CASSPPDRFHTIYF. The CDR3 DNA reads as TGTGCCAGCAGTCCCCCCGACAGATTTCACACCATATATTTT.

This clone came up once. The J gene is TRBJ2-5, the V gene TRBV7-2, with 12 bases that match TRBD2. This CDR3 region has 16 residues. Germline loops: CDR1 SGHTA, CDR2 FQGNSA. Trimming took 5 bases from V and 4 from J; bases not matched to a gene: 8. CDR3 sequence reads: CASSGRGTSGRETQYF. For the CDR3, the DNA is TGTGCCAGCAGCGGTAGGGGGACTAGCGGGCGAGAGACCCAGTACTTC.